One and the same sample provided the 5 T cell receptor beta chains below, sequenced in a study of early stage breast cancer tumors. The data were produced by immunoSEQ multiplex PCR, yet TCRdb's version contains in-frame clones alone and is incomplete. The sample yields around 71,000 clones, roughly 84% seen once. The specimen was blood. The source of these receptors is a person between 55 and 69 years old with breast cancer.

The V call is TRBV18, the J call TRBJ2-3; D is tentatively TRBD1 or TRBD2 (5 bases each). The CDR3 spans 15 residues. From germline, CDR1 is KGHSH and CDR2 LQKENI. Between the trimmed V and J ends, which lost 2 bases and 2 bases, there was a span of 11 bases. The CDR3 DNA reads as TGTGCCAGCTCACCAAGCATCGGGACCACAGATACGCAGTATTTT. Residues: CASSPSIGTTDTQYF. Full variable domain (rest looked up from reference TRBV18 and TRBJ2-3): NAGVMQNPRHLVRRRGQEARLRCSPMKGHSHVYWYRQLPEEGLKFMVYLQKENIIDESGMPKERFSAEFPKEGPSILRIQQVVRGDSAAYFCASSPSIGTTDTQYFGPGTRLTVL.

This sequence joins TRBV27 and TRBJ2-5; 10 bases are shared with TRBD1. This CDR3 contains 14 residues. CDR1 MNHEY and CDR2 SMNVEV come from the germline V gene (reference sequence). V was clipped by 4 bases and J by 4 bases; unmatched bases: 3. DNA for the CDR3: TGTGCCAGCAGTTCCTGGACAGGGGGAGAGACCCAGTACTTC. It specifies CASSSWTGGETQYF.

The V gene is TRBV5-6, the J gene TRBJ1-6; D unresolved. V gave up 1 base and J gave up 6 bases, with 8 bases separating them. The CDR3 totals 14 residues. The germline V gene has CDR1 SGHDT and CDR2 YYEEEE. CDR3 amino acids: CASSLIGVNSPLHF. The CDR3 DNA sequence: TGTGCCAGCAGCTTGATTGGGGTTAATTCACCCCTCCACTTT.

CDR3 loop: CASSLIPGGASTEAFF. Written as DNA, the CDR3 is TGTGCCAGCAGCTTAATCCCAGGGGGCGCAAGTACTGAAGCTTTCTTT. The chain couples TRBV7-2 to TRBJ1-1; 8 bases agree with TRBD1. Germline V CDR1 and CDR2: SGHTA, FQGNSA. V was clipped by 2 bases and J by 5 bases; unmatched bases: 10. This CDR3 is 16 amino acids long.

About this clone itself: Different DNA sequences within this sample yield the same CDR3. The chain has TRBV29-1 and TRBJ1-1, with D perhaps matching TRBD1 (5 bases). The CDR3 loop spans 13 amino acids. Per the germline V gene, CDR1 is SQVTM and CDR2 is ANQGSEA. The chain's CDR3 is CSASGGRGTEAFF. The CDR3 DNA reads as TGCAGTGCTTCTGGGGGTCGGGGCACTGAAGCTTTCTTT.